This TCR beta chain was observed in a study of T-cell memory formation after mild COVID-19. TCRdb re-called the 5' RACE reads through MiXCR, storing one row per CDR3 protein. The sample includes under 450,000 distinct CDR3 sequences, around 15% of them seen just once. This clonotype was counted at least ten times. This receptor was taken from a man younger than 35 who had mild COVID-19 (a few samples of this study predate the infection). Cell type and time point are not known. The sequencing input was PBMCs or a T cell subset sorted from them (not recorded which).

CDR3 residues: CASSTTEGRTRGYTF. The DNA for the CDR3 is TGTGCCAGCAGCACAACCGAGGGGAGGACCCGGGGCTACACCTTC. The chain uses TRBV9 and TRBJ1-2; D is possibly TRBD1 (5 bases). V gave up 4 bases and J gave up 8 bases, with 21 bases separating them. Germline CDR1 reads SGDLS; CDR2 reads YYNGEE. The CDR3 has 15 residues.